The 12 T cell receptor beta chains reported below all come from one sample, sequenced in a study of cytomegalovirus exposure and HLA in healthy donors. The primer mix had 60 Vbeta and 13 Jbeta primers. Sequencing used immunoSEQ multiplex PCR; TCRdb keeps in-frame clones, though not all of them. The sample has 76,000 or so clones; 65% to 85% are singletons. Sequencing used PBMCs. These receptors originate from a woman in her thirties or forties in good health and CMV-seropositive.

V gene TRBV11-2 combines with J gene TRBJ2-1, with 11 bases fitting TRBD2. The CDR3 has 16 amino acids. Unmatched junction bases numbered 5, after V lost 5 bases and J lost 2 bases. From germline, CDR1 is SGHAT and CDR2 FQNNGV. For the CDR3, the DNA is TGTGCCAGCAGCAAGCCGGGACTAGCGGCCTACAATGAGCAGTTCTTC. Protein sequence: CASSKPGLAAYNEQFF.

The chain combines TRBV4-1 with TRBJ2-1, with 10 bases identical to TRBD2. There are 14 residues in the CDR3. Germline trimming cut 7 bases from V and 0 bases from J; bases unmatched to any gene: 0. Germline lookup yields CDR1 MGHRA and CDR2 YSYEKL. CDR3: CASTSGGSYNEQFF. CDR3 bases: TGCGCCAGCACTAGCGGGGGCTCCTACAATGAGCAGTTCTTC.

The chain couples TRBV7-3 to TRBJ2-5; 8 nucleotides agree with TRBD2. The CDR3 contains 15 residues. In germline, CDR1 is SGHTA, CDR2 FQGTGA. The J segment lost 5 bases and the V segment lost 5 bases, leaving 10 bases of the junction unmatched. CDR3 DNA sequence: TGTGCCAGCAGCCTAAACGGGGGGGCCGTGGAGACCCAGTACTTC. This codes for CASSLNGGAVETQYF. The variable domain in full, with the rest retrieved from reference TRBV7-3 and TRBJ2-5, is GAGVSQTPSNKVTEKGKYVELRCDPISGHTALYWYRQSLGQGPEFLIYFQGTGAADDSGLPNDRFFAVRPEGSVSTLKIQRTERGDSAVYLCASSLNGGAVETQYFGPGTRLLVL.

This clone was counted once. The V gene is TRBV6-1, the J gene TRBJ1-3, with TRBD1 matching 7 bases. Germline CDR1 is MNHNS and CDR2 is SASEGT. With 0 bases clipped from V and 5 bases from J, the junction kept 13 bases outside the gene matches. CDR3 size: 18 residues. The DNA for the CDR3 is TGTGCCAGCAGTGAAGCCCCCCTACAGACAGGGTTTAGAAACACCATATATTTT. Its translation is CASSEAPLQTGFRNTIYF.

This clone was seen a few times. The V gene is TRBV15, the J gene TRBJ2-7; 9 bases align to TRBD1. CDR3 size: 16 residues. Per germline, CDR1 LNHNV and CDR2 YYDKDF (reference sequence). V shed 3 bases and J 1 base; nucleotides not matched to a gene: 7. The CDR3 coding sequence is TGTGCCACCAGCAGCACCGGGACAGGGAATTCCTACGAGCAGTACTTC. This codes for CATSSTGTGNSYEQYF.

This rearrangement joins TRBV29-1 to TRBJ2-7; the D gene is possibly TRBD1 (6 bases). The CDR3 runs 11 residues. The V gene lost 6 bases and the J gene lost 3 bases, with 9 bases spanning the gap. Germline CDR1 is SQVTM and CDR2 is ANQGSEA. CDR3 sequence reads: CSVEDSYEQYF. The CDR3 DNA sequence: TGCAGCGTGGAGGACAGCTACGAGCAGTACTTC.

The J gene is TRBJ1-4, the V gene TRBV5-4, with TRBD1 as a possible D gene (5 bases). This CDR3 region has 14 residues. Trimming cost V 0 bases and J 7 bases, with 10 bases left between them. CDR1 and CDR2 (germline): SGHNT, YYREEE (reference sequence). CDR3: CASSLAGRGEKLFF. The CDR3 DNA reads TGTGCCAGCAGCTTGGCAGGGAGGGGTGAAAAACTGTTTTTT.

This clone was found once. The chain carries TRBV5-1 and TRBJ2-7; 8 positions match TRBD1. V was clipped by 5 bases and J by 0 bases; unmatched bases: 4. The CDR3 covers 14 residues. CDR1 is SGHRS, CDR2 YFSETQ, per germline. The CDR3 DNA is TGCGCCAGCAGAACAGGGGGGAGCTCCTACGAGCAGTACTTC. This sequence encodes CASRTGGSSYEQYF.

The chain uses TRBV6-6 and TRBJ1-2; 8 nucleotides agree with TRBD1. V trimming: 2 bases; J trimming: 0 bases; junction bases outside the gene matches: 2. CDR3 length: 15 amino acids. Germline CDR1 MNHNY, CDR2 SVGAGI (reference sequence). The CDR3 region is CASSYRDRSNYGYTF. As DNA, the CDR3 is TGTGCCAGCAGTTACCGGGACAGGTCTAACTATGGCTACACCTTC.

This chain's CDR3 is CASSEGTGAYNEQFF. Here the CDR3 DNA reads TGTGCCAGCAGTGAAGGGACAGGGGCCTACAATGAGCAGTTCTTC. The rearrangement joins TRBV2 to TRBJ2-1, with 9 bases identical to TRBD1. The CDR3 length is 15 residues. Germline-derived CDR1 and CDR2 are SNHLY and FYNNEI. J lost 2 bases, V lost 1 base, and 0 bases had no gene match.

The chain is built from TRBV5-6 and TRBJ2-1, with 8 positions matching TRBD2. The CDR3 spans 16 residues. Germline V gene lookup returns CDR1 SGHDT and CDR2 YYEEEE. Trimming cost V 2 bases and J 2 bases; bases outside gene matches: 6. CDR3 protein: CASSFSSGPTYNEQFF. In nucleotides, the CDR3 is TGTGCCAGCAGCTTTTCTAGCGGGCCTACCTACAATGAGCAGTTCTTC.

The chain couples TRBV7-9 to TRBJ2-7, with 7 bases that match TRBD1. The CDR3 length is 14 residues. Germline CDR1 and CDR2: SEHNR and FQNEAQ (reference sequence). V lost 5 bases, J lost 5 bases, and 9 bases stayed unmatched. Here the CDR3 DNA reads TGTGCCAGCAGCCGGACCGGGACAGCCAACGAGCAGTACTTC. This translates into CASSRTGTANEQYF.